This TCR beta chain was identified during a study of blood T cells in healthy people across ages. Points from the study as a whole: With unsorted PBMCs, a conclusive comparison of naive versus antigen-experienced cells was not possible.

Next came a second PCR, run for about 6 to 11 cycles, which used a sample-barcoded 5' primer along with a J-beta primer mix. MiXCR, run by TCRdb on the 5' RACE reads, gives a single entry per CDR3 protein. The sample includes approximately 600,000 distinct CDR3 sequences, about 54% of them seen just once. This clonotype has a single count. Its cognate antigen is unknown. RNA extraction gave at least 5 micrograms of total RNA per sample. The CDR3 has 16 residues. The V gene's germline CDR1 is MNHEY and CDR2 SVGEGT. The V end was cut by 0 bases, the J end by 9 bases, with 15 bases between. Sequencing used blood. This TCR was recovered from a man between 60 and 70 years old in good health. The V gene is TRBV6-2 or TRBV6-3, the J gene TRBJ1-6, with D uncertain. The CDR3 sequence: CASSYSIRGISSPLHF. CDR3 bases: TGTGCCAGCAGTTACTCGATCCGAGGGATAAGTTCACCCCTCCACTTT.